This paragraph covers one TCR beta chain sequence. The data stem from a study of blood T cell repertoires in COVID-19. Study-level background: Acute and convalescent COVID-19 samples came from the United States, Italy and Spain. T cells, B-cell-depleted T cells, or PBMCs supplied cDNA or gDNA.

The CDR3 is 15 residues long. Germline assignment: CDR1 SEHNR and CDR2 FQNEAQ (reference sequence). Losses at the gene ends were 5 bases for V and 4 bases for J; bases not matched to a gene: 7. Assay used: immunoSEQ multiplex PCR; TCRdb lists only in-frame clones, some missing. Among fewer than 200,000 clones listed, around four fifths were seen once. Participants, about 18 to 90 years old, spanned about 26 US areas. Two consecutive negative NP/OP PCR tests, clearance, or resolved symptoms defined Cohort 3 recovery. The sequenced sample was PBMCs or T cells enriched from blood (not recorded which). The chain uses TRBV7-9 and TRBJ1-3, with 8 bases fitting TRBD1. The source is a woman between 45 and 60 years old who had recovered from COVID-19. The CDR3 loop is CASSLGTGIGNTIYF. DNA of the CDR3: TGTGCCAGCAGCCTCGGGACAGGAATAGGAAACACCATATATTTT.